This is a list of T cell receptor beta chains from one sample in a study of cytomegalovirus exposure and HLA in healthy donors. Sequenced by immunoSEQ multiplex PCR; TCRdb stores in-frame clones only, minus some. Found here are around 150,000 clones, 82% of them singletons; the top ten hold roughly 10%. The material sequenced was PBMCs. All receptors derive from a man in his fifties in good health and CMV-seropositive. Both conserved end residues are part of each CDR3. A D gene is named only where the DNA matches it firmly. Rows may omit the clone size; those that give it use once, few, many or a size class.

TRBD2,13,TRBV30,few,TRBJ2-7,TGTGCCTGGGGACTAGCGGGAGGCCACGAGCAGTACTTC,CAWGLAGGHEQYF
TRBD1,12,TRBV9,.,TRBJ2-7,TGTGCCAGCCGGGACAGAGTTTACGAGCAGTACTTC,CASRDRVYEQYF
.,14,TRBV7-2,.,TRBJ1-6,TGTGCCAGCAGCCGGGACATCCAAGGATCACCCCTCCACTTT,CASSRDIQGSPLHF
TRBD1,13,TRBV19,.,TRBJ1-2,TGTGCCAGTAGTCCGGGACAGGAGTATGGCTACACCTTC,CASSPGQEYGYTF
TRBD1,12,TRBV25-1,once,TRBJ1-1,TGTGCCAGCAGCGGGACAGGGGGCTTGGCTTTCTTT,CASSGTGGLAFF
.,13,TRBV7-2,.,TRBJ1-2,TGTGCCTCTATCCCGGGACTGAACTATGGCTACACCTTC,CASIPGLNYGYTF
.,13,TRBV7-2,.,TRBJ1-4,TGTGCCAGCAGCTTCGGGGGAGTTGAAAAACTGTTTTTT,CASSFGGVEKLFF
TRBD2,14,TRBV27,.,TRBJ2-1,TGTGCCAGTCGGACTAGCGGCTCCTACAATGAGCAGTTCTTC,CASRTSGSYNEQFF
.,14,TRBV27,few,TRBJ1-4,TGTGCCAGCAGGTCAGGAGGCGGCCGAGAAAAACTGTTTTTT,CASRSGGGREKLFF
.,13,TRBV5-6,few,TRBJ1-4,TGTGCCAGCAGCTTATTTCGGGGGGAAAAACTGTTTTTT,CASSLFRGEKLFF
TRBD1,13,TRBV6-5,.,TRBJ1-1,TGTGCCAGCAAGAGGGGGCCTAACACTGAAGCTTTCTTT,CASKRGPNTEAFF
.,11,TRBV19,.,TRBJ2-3,TGTGCCAGTAGTACGCTATCGATGCAGTATTTT,CASSTLSMQYF
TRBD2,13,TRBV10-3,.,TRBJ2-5,TGTGCCATCAGTGGGACTAGCGCGCAGACCCAGTACTTC,CAISGTSAQTQYF